A selection of T cell receptor beta chains follows, all from one sample in a study of early T cells in non-severe SARS-CoV-2 infection. TCRdb reprocessed the 5' RACE reads via MiXCR and lists one record per CDR3 protein. The table records approximately 42,000 distinct CDR3 sequences, 6% to 7.5% of them present only once. The sample comprised whole blood. The receptors stem from an adult who was a healthcare worker with PCR-confirmed SARS-CoV-2 infection or an uninfected control (not recorded which). The CDR3 runs from the conserved cysteine through the conserved F or W. D genes are given only for firm matches. A clone size is listed for some rows: how often the clone was seen (once, few, many), or a class if it is expanded.

V gene,D gene,J gene,clone size,CDR3 DNA,CDR3 protein
TRBV12-3/TRBV12-4,NA,TRBJ1-6,few,TGTGCCAGCAGTGTCCAGGGGAAATCCCCCCTCCACTTT,CASSVQGKSPLHF
TRBV11-2,NA,TRBJ2-1,many,TGTGCCAGCAGCTTAGATGGGTACAGTCGGGGATGGGATGAGCAGTTCTTC,CASSLDGYSRGWDEQFF
TRBV11-3,TRBD1,TRBJ2-7,few,TGTGCCAGCAGTTCCAGACAGGGCGACCCCTACGAGCAGTACTTC,CASSSRQGDPYEQYF
TRBV7-6,NA,TRBJ2-5,few,TGTGCCAGCAGCTTATTCCACAGAGAAGAGACCCAGTACTTC,CASSLFHREETQYF
TRBV30,NA,TRBJ2-7,NA,TGTGCCTGGAGTCAGTCCAGAGTCGAGCAGTACTTC,CAWSQSRVEQYF
TRBV6-2/TRBV6-3,TRBD1,TRBJ1-2,many,TGTGCCAGCAGTCAAACCGGACAGGGGGCGAATGGCTACACCTTC,CASSQTGQGANGYTF
TRBV6-1,NA,TRBJ2-2,many,TGTGCCAGCGGTATCGCCGGGGAGCTGTTTTTT,CASGIAGELFF
TRBV3-1,NA,TRBJ1-4,many,TGTGCCAGCAGCCAAGATAACAGGGCGGCGGAAAAACTGTTTTTT,CASSQDNRAAEKLFF
TRBV3-1,NA,TRBJ2-3,few,TGTGCCAGCAGCCAAGACATTAGCACAGATACGCAGTATTTT,CASSQDISTDTQYF
TRBV6-1,TRBD1,TRBJ1-2,many,TGTGCCAGCAGAAGGACAGGGGGCGGCTACACCTTC,CASRRTGGGYTF
TRBV6-1,NA,TRBJ2-1,many,TGTGCCAGCAGTGCGGGGGTGTGGACGGGGAATGAGCAGTTCTTC,CASSAGVWTGNEQFF
TRBV27,TRBD1,TRBJ2-5,few,TGTGCCAGCAGTTCCCGACAGGGAGAGACCCAGTACTTC,CASSSRQGETQYF
TRBV18,NA,TRBJ2-6,many,TGTGCCAGCTCGCCGACGACAGGCCGGTCTGGGGCCAACGTCCTGACTTTC,CASSPTTGRSGANVLTF
TRBV5-1,TRBD1,TRBJ2-7,many,TGCGCCAGCAGCTTGGAAGGGACAGCCTACGAGCAGTACTTC,CASSLEGTAYEQYF
TRBV12-3/TRBV12-4,TRBD1,TRBJ2-3,many,TGTGCCAGCTTCAGGGGGGATACGCAGTATTTT,CASFRGDTQYF
TRBV14,NA,TRBJ1-1,many,TGTGCCAGCAGCGTAGCCCGGAACACTGAAGCTTTCTTT,CASSVARNTEAFF
TRBV27,TRBD1,TRBJ1-2,NA,TGTGCCAGCAGTTTATCGAAGGGGGCGGACAATACCTTC,CASSLSKGADNTF
TRBV11-3,NA,TRBJ2-1,many,TGTGCCAGCAGCGTGGGACCAAACTACAATGAGCAGTTCTTC,CASSVGPNYNEQFF